This passage covers 2 T cell receptor beta chains from one sample sequenced in a study of cytomegalovirus exposure and HLA in healthy donors. 60 Vbeta and 13 Jbeta primers were used in PCR. Assay used: immunoSEQ multiplex PCR; TCRdb lists only in-frame clones, some missing. The data contain 120,000 to 150,000 clones, 79% of them singletons. The sample comprised PBMCs. The source of these receptors is a woman aged 40 to 50 in good health and CMV-seropositive.

The V and J genes are TRBV27 and TRBJ2-1; 8 nucleotides align to TRBD2. CDR1 is MNHEY and CDR2 is SMNVEV in the germline V gene (reference sequence). V dropped 6 bases and J dropped 2; count of bases not matched to a gene: 6. This CDR3 has 15 residues. The CDR3 DNA is TGTGCCAGCAGCCAAAAGCGGGGGCCCTACAATGAGCAGTTCTTC. As protein: CASSQKRGPYNEQFF.

This chain connects TRBV6-5 to TRBJ1-2; possible D gene TRBD1, 6 bases. This CDR3 region has 14 residues. V lost 2 bases to trimming and J lost 1 base, with 8 bases between them. CDR1 MNHEY and CDR2 SVGAGI come from the germline V gene. CDR3 sequence: CASSYDRFNYGYTF. Written as DNA, the CDR3 is TGTGCCAGCAGTTACGACAGGTTTAACTATGGCTACACCTTC.